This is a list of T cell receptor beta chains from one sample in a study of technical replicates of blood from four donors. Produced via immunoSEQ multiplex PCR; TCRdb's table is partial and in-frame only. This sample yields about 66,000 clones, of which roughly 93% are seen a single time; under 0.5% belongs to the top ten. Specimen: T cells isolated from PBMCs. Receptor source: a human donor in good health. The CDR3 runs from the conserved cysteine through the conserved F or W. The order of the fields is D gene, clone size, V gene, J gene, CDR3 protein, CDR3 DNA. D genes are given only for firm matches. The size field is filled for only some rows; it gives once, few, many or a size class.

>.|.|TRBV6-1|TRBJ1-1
CASSGRENTEAFF
TGTGCCAGCAGTGGACGGGAGAACACTGAAGCTTTCTTT
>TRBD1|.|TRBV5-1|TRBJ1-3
CASSFGQGTTGNTIYF
TGCGCCAGCAGCTTTGGACAGGGAACGACTGGAAACACCATATATTTT
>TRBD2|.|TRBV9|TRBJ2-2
CASSGGLAGGSAGELFF
TGTGCCAGCAGCGGGGGACTAGCGGGAGGATCAGCCGGGGAGCTGTTTTTT
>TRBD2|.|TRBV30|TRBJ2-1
CAWSRGTSGNEQFF
TGTGCCTGGAGTCGGGGGACTAGCGGGAATGAGCAGTTCTTC
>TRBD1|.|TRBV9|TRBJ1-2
CASSAQQGADGYTF
TGTGCCAGCAGCGCCCAGCAGGGGGCAGATGGCTACACCTTC
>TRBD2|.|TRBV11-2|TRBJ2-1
CASSPGPGGNNEQFF
TGTGCCAGCAGCCCTGGGCCGGGGGGAAACAATGAGCAGTTCTTC
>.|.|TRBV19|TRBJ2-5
CASSGGAQETQYF
TGTGCCAGTAGTGGCGGGGCCCAAGAGACCCAGTACTTC
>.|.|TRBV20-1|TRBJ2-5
CSAPGVGTQYF
TGCAGTGCTCCAGGGGTGGGGACCCAGTACTTC
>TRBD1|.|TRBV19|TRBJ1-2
CASSQQGANEGYTF
TGTGCCAGTAGCCAACAGGGGGCGAATGAGGGCTACACCTTC
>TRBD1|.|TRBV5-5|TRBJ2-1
CASSTTGNEQFF
TGTGCCAGCAGCACGACAGGGAATGAGCAGTTCTTC
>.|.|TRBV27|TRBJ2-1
CASSFGVASYNEQFF
TGTGCCAGCAGTTTTGGAGTAGCGTCCTACAATGAGCAGTTCTTC
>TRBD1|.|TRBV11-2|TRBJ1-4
CASSTLTGGGTNEKLFF
TGTGCCAGCAGCACACTGACAGGGGGCGGTACTAATGAAAAACTGTTTTTT
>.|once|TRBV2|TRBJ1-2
CASFWGEGYGYTF
TGTGCCTCGTTTTGGGGGGAGGGATATGGCTACACCTTC
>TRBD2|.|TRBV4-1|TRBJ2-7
CASSLLAGAYEQYF
TGCGCCAGCAGCCTGCTAGCGGGAGCGTACGAGCAGTACTTC
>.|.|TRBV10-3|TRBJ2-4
CAISARKSLAKNIQYF
TGTGCCATCAGTGCTCGAAAATCACTAGCCAAAAACATTCAGTACTTC
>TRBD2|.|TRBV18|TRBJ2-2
CASSMAGANTGELFF
TGTGCCAGCTCAATGGCGGGAGCGAACACCGGGGAGCTGTTTTTT
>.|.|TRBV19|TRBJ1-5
CASSNYVGGNQPQHF
TGTGCCAGTAGTAACTACGTCGGGGGCAATCAGCCCCAGCATTTT
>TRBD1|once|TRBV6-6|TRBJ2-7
CASSDDRGEQYF
TGTGCCAGCAGCGACGACAGGGGCGAGCAGTACTTC
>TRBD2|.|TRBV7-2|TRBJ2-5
CASSLFAGAQETQYF
TGTGCCAGCAGCTTATTCGCGGGAGCACAAGAGACCCAGTACTTC
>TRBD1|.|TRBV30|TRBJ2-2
CAWKGQGTGELFF
TGTGCCTGGAAGGGACAGGGGACCGGGGAGCTGTTTTTT
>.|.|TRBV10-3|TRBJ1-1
CAISDGGAVNTEAFF
TGTGCCATCAGTGATGGGGGGGCCGTGAACACTGAAGCTTTCTTT
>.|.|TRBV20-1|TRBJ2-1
CSAKGGEQFF
TGCAGTGCTAAGGGGGGGGAGCAGTTCTTC
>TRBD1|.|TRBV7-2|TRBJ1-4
CASSLAGQLNEKLFF
TGTGCCAGCAGCTTAGCGGGACAGCTAAATGAAAAACTGTTTTTT
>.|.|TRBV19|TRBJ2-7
CASSTTSGTPPYEQYF
TGTGCCAGTAGTACCACGTCCGGGACTCCTCCCTACGAGCAGTACTTC
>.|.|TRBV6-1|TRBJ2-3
CASSDRGVLTDTQYF
TGTGCCAGCAGTGACAGGGGGGTACTCACAGATACGCAGTATTTT
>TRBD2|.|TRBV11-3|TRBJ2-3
CASSLIGGSGRTTDTQYF
TGTGCCAGCAGCTTAATAGGGGGTAGCGGGAGGACCACAGATACGCAGTATTTT
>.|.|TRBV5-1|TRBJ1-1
CASRGADTEAFF
TGCGCCAGCAGAGGGGCCGACACTGAAGCTTTCTTT
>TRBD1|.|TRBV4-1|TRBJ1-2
CASSQVGTGAGYTF
TGCGCCAGCAGCCAAGTCGGTACAGGGGCTGGCTACACCTTC
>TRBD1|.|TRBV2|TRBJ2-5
CARTQGGSQETQYF
TGTGCCCGCACCCAAGGGGGCAGCCAAGAGACCCAGTACTTC
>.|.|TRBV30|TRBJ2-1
CAWTSHKEVYNEQFF
TGTGCCTGGACTAGTCACAAGGAGGTCTACAATGAGCAGTTCTTC
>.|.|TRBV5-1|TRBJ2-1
CASSLSGGDNEQFF
TGCGCCAGCAGCTTGTCCGGCGGGGACAATGAGCAGTTCTTC
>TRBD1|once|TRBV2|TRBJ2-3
CASIEGQKNTDTQYF
TGTGCCAGCATCGAGGGACAGAAGAACACAGATACGCAGTATTTT
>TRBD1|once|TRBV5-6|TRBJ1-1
CASSLYDRAVSEAFF
TGTGCCAGCAGCTTGTACGACAGGGCGGTCTCTGAAGCTTTCTTT